Judged by abundance, the clone carrying this T cell receptor beta chain is large (0.1 to 1%). What it recognizes is unknown. There are 13 residues in the CDR3. J lost 3 bases, V lost 5 bases, and 1 base had no gene match. Per the germline V gene, CDR1 is ENHRY and CDR2 is SYGVKD. This specimen belongs to a study of vaccination and CD4 T cells after COVID-19. With the Oncomine TCR Beta short-read assay, DNA from cultured CD4+ T cells was sequenced. TCRdb fed the PCR reads into MiXCR, producing one record per CDR3 protein. The sample records 7,500 to 8,500 distinct CDR3 sequences, around 57% being singletons. Treatment meaning: approximately 10-day PBMC culture with coronavirus spike peptide pools or control peptides (ViraFEST assay).

The source is a human donor who had recovered from COVID-19. The sequencing input was CD4+ T cells from blood, cultured in vitro. The V and J genes are TRBV10-3 and TRBJ2-7; 10 bases agree with TRBD1. This chain's CDR3 is CAISRTGGYEQYF. The CDR3 bases are TGTGCCATCAGTAGGACAGGGGGCTACGAGCAGTACTTC.